This T cell receptor beta chain was retrieved from a study of blood T cells in healthy people across ages. Study-wide findings and caveats: A strong correlation between TCR beta diversity and naive T cell percentage was seen.

Concerning this clonotype itself: Its antigen is as yet unknown.

The authors ran a second PCR of 7 to 11 cycles using a sample-barcoded 5' primer and a J-beta primer mix. Tagging of each cDNA molecule was performed by a template-switch adaptor with 12 random nucleotides. TCRdb fed the 5' RACE reads into MiXCR, producing one record per CDR3 protein. The data hold around 1,900,000 distinct CDR3 sequences, with around 42% observed a single time. The specimen was blood. The receptor was derived from a human donor in good health.

CDR3 in DNA: TGCAGTGCTACGACAGGGGAGCACTACGAGCAGTACTTC. This translates into CSATTGEHYEQYF. The chain carries TRBV20-1 and TRBJ2-7; TRBD1 aligns across 8 bases. The length of the CDR3 is 13 residues. CDR1 and CDR2 from the germline V gene are DFQATT and SNEGSKA (reference sequence). After removal of 4 bases from V and 3 bases from J, the junction contained 5 bases not matched to a gene.